Listed here are 31 T cell receptor beta chains from one sample, sequenced in a study of radiotherapy plus CTLA-4 blockade in lung cancer. Sequencing was performed with immunoSEQ multiplex PCR; in TCRdb, only in-frame clones are kept and a portion is missing. This table has 64,000 or so clones, 72% appearing once. The starting material was peripheral blood, obtained from a patient treated with radiotherapy plus ipilimumab. These receptors were obtained from a human donor with non-small cell lung cancer whose response to radiotherapy plus ipilimumab could not be evaluated.

In its sample, this clone was seen a few times. The CDR3 region has the DNA TGTGCCAGCTCACCACTGGAGCAGGGGAATTCACCCCTCCACTTT. Its protein is CASSPLEQGNSPLHF. The chain has TRBV18 and TRBJ1-6; D perhaps matches TRBD1 (6 bases). CDR1 KGHSH and CDR2 LQKENI come from the germline V gene. Deletions cut 1 base from V and 7 bases from J, with 11 bases between. The CDR3 contains 15 residues. The variable domain in full, completed from reference TRBV18 and TRBJ1-6, reads NAGVMQNPRHLVRRRGQEARLRCSPMKGHSHVYWYRQLPEEGLKFMVYLQKENIIDESGMPKERFSAEFPKEGPSILRIQQVVRGDSAAYFCASSPLEQGNSPLHFGNGTRLTVT.

This rearrangement joins TRBV9 to TRBJ2-7; 10 positions agree with TRBD2. The CDR3 is made up of 15 amino acids. Germline CDR1 is SGDLS and CDR2 is YYNGEE. Unmatched junction bases numbered 8, after V lost 4 bases and J lost 4 bases. CDR3 in DNA: TGTGCCAGCAGCACCGGGGCTAGCGGGGGTTACGAGCAGTACTTC. As protein: CASSTGASGGYEQYF.

This clone was seen just once. The CDR3 sequence is CASSQGRLGTVAPGYTF. The CDR3 nucleotides read TGCGCCAGCAGCCAAGGCCGCCTTGGGACAGTGGCTCCTGGCTACACCTTC. The gene calls are TRBV4-1 and TRBJ1-2; 7 bases map to TRBD1. CDR1 and CDR2 (germline): MGHRA, YSYEKL. This CDR3 comprises 17 residues. With 1 base clipped from V and 7 bases from J, the junction kept 15 bases outside the gene matches.

This chain links TRBV12-5 with TRBJ2-3; weak D call: TRBD1 (5 bases). The V and J ends lost 6 bases and 1 base respectively, with 11 bases between them. Germline-derived CDR1 and CDR2 are LGHNT and FRNRAP. The CDR3 has 14 amino acids. DNA of the CDR3: TGTGCTAGTGGGGGGCAGGCCGGCACAGATACGCAGTATTTT. Protein product: CASGGQAGTDTQYF.

This chain uses TRBV4-3 with TRBJ1-5; a possible D gene is TRBD1 (5 bases). The CDR3 has 19 amino acids. Germline V gene sequence: CDR1 LGHNA, CDR2 YSLEER. Trimming cost V 1 base and J 0 bases, with 19 bases left between them. The CDR3 protein is CASSQGPPGTDYSNQPQHF. The DNA of the CDR3 is TGCGCCAGCAGCCAAGGCCCCCCCGGGACGGACTATAGCAATCAGCCCCAGCATTTT.

V is TRBV7-9 and J is TRBJ2-7; possibly TRBD1 for D (5 bases). Trimming took 5 bases from V and 4 from J, leaving 15 bases between them. This CDR3 has 14 amino acids. Germline-derived CDR1 and CDR2 are SEHNR and FQNEAQ (reference sequence). The CDR3 nucleotides read TGTGCCAGCAGCCCTGGACAAGATACATACGAGCAGTACTTC. This gives the protein CASSPGQDTYEQYF.

This clone was seen once. The chain uses TRBV13 and TRBJ2-7; TRBD1 is a possible D gene (6 bases). Trimming took 4 bases from V and 2 from J, leaving 12 bases between them. The germline V gene has CDR1 PRHDT and CDR2 FYEKMQ (reference sequence). The CDR3 is 14 amino acids. CDR3 in DNA: TGTGCCAGCAGCTCCGGGACACAAACCTACGAGCAGTACTTC. This codes for CASSSGTQTYEQYF.

This rearrangement joins TRBV19 to TRBJ2-3; 8 bases match TRBD2. Germline V gene data show CDR1 as LNHDA and CDR2 as SQIVND (reference sequence). The V gene end was trimmed by 5 bases and the J gene end by 6 bases; junction bases not matched to a gene: 25. The CDR3 sequence is 20 residues long. CDR3 loop: CASSGFGGLAIIGLSDTQYF. The CDR3 bases are TGTGCCAGTAGTGGGTTCGGAGGACTAGCTATCATCGGGTTGAGCGATACGCAGTATTTT.

The CDR3 DNA sequence: TGTGCCAGCATAGGCGGGGGGGAAGCTAATGAAAAACTGTTTTTT. It translates to CASIGGGEANEKLFF. The genes are TRBV6-5 and TRBJ1-4; possibly TRBD1 for D (5 bases). Trimming took off 7 bases at V and 3 bases at J, with 15 bases between the two ends. This CDR3 region has 15 residues. From germline, CDR1 is MNHEY and CDR2 SVGAGI.

The chain couples TRBV30 to TRBJ2-3; D call uncertain. This CDR3 spans 14 amino acids. Germline CDR1 and CDR2: GTSNPN and SVGIG (reference sequence). V was trimmed by 2 bases and J by 0 bases, leaving 9 bases between them. CDR3 in DNA: TGTGCCTGGAGTCTTAGCCTTAGCACAGATACGCAGTATTTT. This sequence encodes CAWSLSLSTDTQYF.

J is TRBJ2-5 and V is TRBV7-2; TRBD2 matches 14 bases. The germline V gene has CDR1 SGHTA and CDR2 FQGNSA. The CDR3 runs 16 residues. V was pared by 5 bases and J by 4 bases, with 6 bases of the junction left unmatched. CDR3 residues: CASSLGLAGVVETQYF. CDR3 nucleotide sequence: TGTGCCAGCAGCCTGGGACTAGCGGGAGTAGTAGAGACCCAGTACTTC.

For the CDR3, the DNA is TGTGCCAGCAGCAAGGACAGGGGAGGGCATCAGCCCCAGCATTTT. It encodes CASSKDRGGHQPQHF. The gene calls are TRBV6-5 and TRBJ1-5; the match to TRBD1 covers 9 bases. The V and J ends lost 6 bases and 5 bases, in that order; junction bases with no gene match: 8. The CDR3 is 15 residues long. Germline V gives CDR1 MNHEY, CDR2 SVGAGI.

The J gene is TRBJ2-1, the V gene TRBV9; TRBD1 agrees at 8 bases. V trimming: 3 bases; J trimming: 5 bases; junction bases outside the gene matches: 4. Germline CDR1 reads SGDLS; CDR2 reads YYNGEE. The CDR3 loop spans 14 amino acids. CDR3 protein: CASSGQTGDNEQFF. CDR3 DNA: TGTGCCAGCAGCGGACAGACAGGGGACAATGAGCAGTTCTTC.

CDR3: CASSQTRGSVANYGYTF. The CDR3 coding sequence is TGCGCCAGCAGCCAAACGCGCGGCAGTGTAGCTAACTATGGCTACACCTTC. The chain carries TRBV4-1 and TRBJ1-2; D unresolved. The CDR3 is 17 residues long. The germline gives CDR1 MGHRA, CDR2 YSYEKL. Between the trimmed V and J ends, which lost 2 bases and 0 bases, there was a span of 16 bases.

This chain links TRBV27 with TRBJ1-4, with D unclear. V was shortened by 7 bases and J by 6 bases, with 21 bases between the two germline ends. This CDR3 region has 16 residues. Germline V CDR1 and CDR2: MNHEY, SMNVEV (reference sequence). Written as DNA, the CDR3 is TGTGCCAGCAAGCGTATAGGAGCGGAGGGCTATGAAAAACTGTTTTTT. This encodes CASKRIGAEGYEKLFF.

The genes are TRBV27 and TRBJ1-2, with TRBD1 as a possible D gene (5 bases). CDR3 length: 13 amino acids. V dropped 7 bases and J dropped 4 bases, with 13 bases sitting between them. Germline lookup yields CDR1 MNHEY and CDR2 SMNVEV (reference sequence). The chain's CDR3 is CASTSRVSYGYTF. CDR3 DNA: TGTGCCAGCACTTCCAGGGTGAGCTATGGCTACACCTTC.

The rearrangement links TRBV4-3 to TRBJ2-2; 9 bases fit TRBD1. From germline, CDR1 is LGHNA and CDR2 YSLEER. CDR3 length: 19 amino acids. After removal of 2 bases from V and 1 base from J, the junction contained 11 bases not matched to a gene. CDR3 sequence: CASSQTGTGYLGNTGELFF. In DNA form, the CDR3 reads TGCGCCAGCAGCCAAACCGGGACAGGGTATCTGGGGAACACCGGGGAGCTGTTTTTT.

V usage is TRBV7-9 and J usage is TRBJ2-4, with a weak D call TRBD2 (6 bases). V was cut by 0 bases and J by 7 bases, with 13 bases left in between. In germline, CDR1 is SEHNR, CDR2 FQNEAQ (reference sequence). This CDR3 comprises 15 residues. The CDR3 loop reads CASSLAHGGLNIQYF. In nucleotides, the CDR3 is TGTGCCAGCAGCTTAGCGCACGGAGGGCTTAACATTCAGTACTTC. Full variable domain (outside the CDR3, taken from reference TRBV7-9 and TRBJ2-4): DTGVSQNPRHKITKRGQNVTFRCDPISEHNRLYWYRQTLGQGPEFLTYFQNEAQLEKSRLLSDRFSAERPKGSFSTLEIQRTEQGDSAMYLCASSLAHGGLNIQYFGAGTRLSVL.

This clone was detected only a few times. V is TRBV23-1 and J is TRBJ1-6; 7 positions agree with TRBD1. TRBV23-1 is classed as an ORF, of uncertain function. This CDR3 has 18 residues. Trimming removed 0 bases from V and 6 bases from J; junction bases left unmatched: 11. This CDR3 reads CASSQSSGQATLNSPLHF. The CDR3 DNA follows: TGCGCCAGCAGTCAATCCTCCGGACAGGCGACTCTTAATTCACCCCTCCACTTT.

The chain joins TRBV5-1 to TRBJ1-5; D is undetermined. The CDR3 has 15 residues. V lost 0 bases and J lost 5, with 12 bases in between. CDR1 and CDR2 from the germline V gene are SGHRS and YFSETQ. The DNA for the CDR3 is TGCGCCAGCAGCTTGGACGACATGGGCGATCAGCCCCAGCATTTT. Protein: CASSLDDMGDQPQHF. The full variable domain, in which reference TRBV5-1 and TRBJ1-5 provide the parts outside the CDR3, is KAGVTQTPRYLIKTRGQQVTLSCSPISGHRSVSWYQQTPGQGLQFLFEYFSETQRNKGNFPGRFSGRQFSNSRSEMNVSTLELGDSALYLCASSLDDMGDQPQHFGDGTRLSIL.

The V and J genes are TRBV9 and TRBJ2-5, with 8 bases matching TRBD2. The J call is doubtful: the DNA matches TRBJ2-7 better. The CDR3 is 15 residues long. Germline assignment: CDR1 SGDLS and CDR2 YYNGEE. CDR3 sequence reads: CASSPPPGGRNEQYF. The CDR3 DNA follows: TGTGCCAGCAGCCCACCCCCGGGGGGGAGGAACGAGCAGTACTTC.

V and J are TRBV4-3 and TRBJ2-7, with 8 bases identical to TRBD2. CDR1 is LGHNA and CDR2 is YSLEER in the germline V gene. The V gene end was trimmed by 3 bases and the J gene end by 0 bases; junction bases not matched to a gene: 10. The CDR3 has 17 residues. The CDR3 DNA follows: TGCGCCAGCAGCCAGTCGGGAGGCGGGGGGATCTCCTACGAGCAGTACTTC. This encodes CASSQSGGGGISYEQYF.

This chain uses TRBV6-5 with TRBJ2-7, with 7 bases lining up with TRBD2. Germline V lookup: CDR1 MNHEY, CDR2 SVGAGI. The CDR3 spans 12 residues. The ends lost 5 bases at V and 6 bases at J; junction bases unmatched: 4. CDR3: CASSEWGGEQYF. The CDR3 coding sequence is TGTGCCAGCAGTGAATGGGGGGGCGAGCAGTACTTC.

The rearrangement joins TRBV30 to TRBJ1-6; tentative D call: TRBD1 (6 bases). V dropped 1 base and J dropped 9 bases, with 19 bases sitting between them. Germline V gene lookup returns CDR1 GTSNPN and CDR2 SVGIG (reference sequence). CDR3 length equals 16 residues. Here the CDR3 reads CAWSELGKGVRSPLHF. The CDR3 coding sequence is TGTGCCTGGAGTGAGTTGGGGAAGGGGGTTCGTTCACCCCTCCACTTT.

The chain employs TRBV29-1 and TRBJ2-7, with D perhaps TRBD1 (6 bases). V was cut by 0 bases and J by 2 bases, with 17 bases left in between. Germline V lookup: CDR1 SQVTM, CDR2 ANQGSEA. The CDR3 length is 16 residues. CDR3 DNA sequence: TGCAGCGTTGAAGATATTCAGGACAGCGTTCCCTACGAGCAGTACTTC. Its protein product is CSVEDIQDSVPYEQYF.

V is TRBV5-1 and J is TRBJ2-7, with 8 bases aligning to TRBD1. Germline V gives CDR1 SGHRS, CDR2 YFSETQ. The CDR3 totals 14 residues. V was clipped by 0 bases and J by 5 bases; unmatched bases: 4. The CDR3 here is CASSLVGQGNEQYF. CDR3 in DNA: TGCGCCAGCAGCTTGGTAGGACAGGGCAACGAGCAGTACTTC.

The gene calls are TRBV18 and TRBJ2-6, with 10 bases that match TRBD1. Germline V lookup: CDR1 KGHSH, CDR2 LQKENI. CDR3 size: 18 residues. The V segment lost 6 bases and the J segment 0 bases; nucleotides outside the gene matches: 8. This CDR3 reads CASSQRQGASSGANVLTF. The CDR3 DNA reads as TGTGCCAGCTCCCAAAGACAGGGGGCTAGCTCTGGGGCCAACGTCCTGACTTTC.

The V gene is TRBV27, the J gene TRBJ1-2; 7 bases fit TRBD1. Germline V gives CDR1 MNHEY, CDR2 SMNVEV (reference sequence). J was trimmed by 3 bases and V by 5 bases; bases with no gene match: 6. The CDR3 extends over 14 amino acids. CDR3 protein: CASSTQGQHYGYTF. The CDR3 nucleotides read TGTGCCAGCAGTACACAGGGACAGCACTATGGCTACACCTTC.

The CDR3: CASSPQSFSGNTIYF. CDR3 sequence (DNA): TGTGCCAGCAGCCCACAGTCTTTCTCTGGAAACACCATATATTTT. V gene TRBV11-2 combines with J gene TRBJ1-3; D gene ambiguous. Germline values: CDR1 SGHAT, CDR2 FQNNGV. V was pared by 5 bases and J by 0 bases, with 11 bases between. The CDR3 is made up of 15 amino acids.

The chain employs TRBV15 and TRBJ2-1; 10 bases line up with TRBD2. Trimming cost V 1 base and J 9 bases; bases outside gene matches: 12. Germline CDR1 LNHNV, CDR2 YYDKDF (reference sequence). The CDR3 length is 17 residues. CDR3 nucleotides: TGTGCCACCAGCAGAGTGTCCAGCGGGGGGGCGGGGGCTGAGCAGTTCTTC. This gives the protein CATSRVSSGGAGAEQFF.

This chain uses TRBV7-9 with TRBJ1-1; no definite D call. Per the germline V gene, CDR1 is SEHNR and CDR2 is FQNEAQ (reference sequence). The CDR3 is made up of 14 amino acids. Trimming stripped 2 bases from V and 7 bases from J, with 14 bases between. In DNA, the CDR3 is TGTGCCAGCAGCTTACGAGACCGGGGATTTGAAGCTTTCTTT. Translated, it gives CASSLRDRGFEAFF.